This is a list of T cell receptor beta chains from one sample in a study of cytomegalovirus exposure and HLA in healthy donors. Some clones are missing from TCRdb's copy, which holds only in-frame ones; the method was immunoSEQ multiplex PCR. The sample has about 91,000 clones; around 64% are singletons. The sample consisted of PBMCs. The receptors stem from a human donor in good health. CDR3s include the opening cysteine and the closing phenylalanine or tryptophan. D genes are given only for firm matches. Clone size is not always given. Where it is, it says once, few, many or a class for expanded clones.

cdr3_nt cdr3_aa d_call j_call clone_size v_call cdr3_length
TGTGCCAGCTCAGAGGGCGGGGTGAACACTGAAGCTTTCTTT CASSEGGVNTEAFF . TRBJ1-1 . TRBV18 14
TGTGCCAGCAGCCGACAGGGATGGGGTGAAGCTTTCTTT CASSRQGWGEAFF TRBD1 TRBJ1-1 few TRBV7-9 13
TGTGCCAGCAGCTTAGTCTCCGGGACAGGGAATGGCTACACCTTC CASSLVSGTGNGYTF TRBD1 TRBJ1-2 . TRBV11-2 15
TGTGCCAGCTCGCAACAGAACACCGGGGAGCTGTTTTTT CASSQQNTGELFF . TRBJ2-2 . TRBV18 13
TGTGCCAGCAGCCCGCTTAGCGGGGTAGGGGGTACGCAGTATTTT CASSPLSGVGGTQYF TRBD2 TRBJ2-3 few TRBV7-2 15
TGTGCCACCGGACAGGTGGAAAACATTCAGTACTTC CATGQVENIQYF TRBD1 TRBJ2-4 . TRBV15 12
TGTGCCAGCAGAGGGGCCAACACTGAAGCTTTCTTT CASRGANTEAFF . TRBJ1-1 . TRBV6-6 12
TGCAGCGTTGGGGGCACTAGCGGGGGGGCAAATCGCTACGAGCAGTACTTC CSVGGTSGGANRYEQYF TRBD2 TRBJ2-7 . TRBV29-1 17
TGCAGCGTTGAAGGGCCAGCCTACGAGCAGTACTTC CSVEGPAYEQYF . TRBJ2-7 . TRBV29-1 12
TGTGCCAGCAGCTTAGCGGCCCCCACTAGCGGGGGGCTTACTAACATTCAGTACTTC CASSLAAPTSGGLTNIQYF TRBD2 TRBJ2-4 few TRBV7-2 19
TGTGCCAGCAGTGACTCATTCGGGCTAGCGGGGGGGTTGGGGACAGATACGCAGTATTTT CASSDSFGLAGGLGTDTQYF TRBD2 TRBJ2-3 . TRBV6-4 20
TGTGCCAGCAATGACAGGGGGGCGAACACCGGGGAGCTGTTTTTT CASNDRGANTGELFF TRBD1 TRBJ2-2 . TRBV2 15
TGTGCCAGCAGCTTAGGACTAGGCCCCCCCACAGATACGCAGTATTTT CASSLGLGPPTDTQYF TRBD2 TRBJ2-3 few TRBV5-4 16
TGTGCCAGCAGTTACACAGGGGGCATTGACGAGCAGTACTTC CASSYTGGIDEQYF TRBD1 TRBJ2-7 . TRBV6-5 14
TGTGCCAGCAGCTTAGTAGTTGCGGGCCTCGAGCAGTACTTC CASSLVVAGLEQYF . TRBJ2-7 . TRBV7-2 14
TGTGCCAGCAGCTCCGGGACTAGCGGGGATTACTCCTACGAGCAGTACTTC CASSSGTSGDYSYEQYF TRBD2 TRBJ2-7 few TRBV5-6 17
TGTGCCAGCAGCAAACAGGGTAGGGATAATTCACCCCTCCACTTT CASSKQGRDNSPLHF . TRBJ1-6 . TRBV21-1 15
TGTGCCAGCAGTTACTCGATAGAGGGGGAAAACTATGGCTACACCTTC CASSYSIEGENYGYTF . TRBJ1-2 . TRBV6-5 16
TGTGCCAGTAGACTACAGGGGAACACCGGGGAGCTGTTTTTT CASRLQGNTGELFF . TRBJ2-2 few TRBV19 14
TGTGCCAGCAGCTTGGAATTAGGACAGTACTACGAGCAGTACTTC CASSLELGQYYEQYF . TRBJ2-7 . TRBV5-5 15
TGTGCCAGCAGCTTAACAGGGTCGGGCACTGAAGCTTTCTTT CASSLTGSGTEAFF . TRBJ1-1 few TRBV5-4 14
TGTGCCAGCGTTAGCGGGACAGGGGGCCAGAACACTGAAGCTTTCTTT CASVSGTGGQNTEAFF TRBD1 TRBJ1-1 . TRBV2 16
TGTGCCAGCAGCCTCGGACAGGGAGCCTACGAGCAGTACTTC CASSLGQGAYEQYF TRBD1 TRBJ2-7 . TRBV11-3 14
TGTGCCAGTAGTCCGGGACAGGGGCCCTATGGCTACACCTTC CASSPGQGPYGYTF TRBD1 TRBJ1-2 . TRBV19 14
TGTGCCAGTAGTATGATGGGACAGGGCCCTACGAGGTACTTC CASSMMGQGPTRYF TRBD1 TRBJ2-7 once TRBV19 14
TGTGCCAGCACGCGACCTAGCGGTGATACCTACGAGCAGTACTTC CASTRPSGDTYEQYF TRBD2 TRBJ2-7 . TRBV2 15
TGCGCCAGCAGTCGAGCCAGGGGGCTGAACACTGAAGCTTTCTTT CASSRARGLNTEAFF TRBD1 TRBJ1-1 few TRBV4-3 15
TGTGCCAGCAGTGGGACAGGGTACGAGCAGTACTTC CASSGTGYEQYF TRBD1 TRBJ2-7 few TRBV6-6 12
TGCGCCAGCAGCTTACCCCCACTAGAGACCCAGTACTTC CASSLPPLETQYF . TRBJ2-5 few TRBV5-1 13
TGCGCCAGCAGCTTGGGTAGCGGGTACAATGAGCAGTTCTTC CASSLGSGYNEQFF TRBD2 TRBJ2-1 . TRBV5-1 14
TGTGCCAGCCTTAAGCAGGGCAGCGTTGCTGATACGCAGTATTTT CASLKQGSVADTQYF . TRBJ2-3 once TRBV5-4 15
TGCGCCAGCAGCTTGTCTCCGGGGGTCCCCGCCAATGAGCAGTTCTTC CASSLSPGVPANEQFF . TRBJ2-1 . TRBV5-1 16
TGTGCCAGCAGCGATCGGGAACAGGGCAAAGCTTTCTTT CASSDREQGKAFF . TRBJ1-1 . TRBV7-2 13
TGTGCCAGCAGCTCGTCCGACTTCGATCCTTATAGCAATCAGCCCCAGCATTTT CASSSSDFDPYSNQPQHF . TRBJ1-5 . TRBV5-6 18
TGCGCCAGCAGCCAAGATCTTAGTACCCCAGGGAATCAGCCCCAGCATTTT CASSQDLSTPGNQPQHF . TRBJ1-5 . TRBV4-3 17